These 20 T cell receptor beta chains came from one sample sequenced in a study of T cell responses to AZD1222 COVID-19 vaccine. TCRdb's copy holds only in-frame clones and misses some; the assay was immunoSEQ multiplex PCR. The sample lists about 94,000 clones; 85% were seen once. The source was peripheral blood, collected 28 days after the second AZD1222 dose. The origin of the receptors is an adult who received the AZD1222 COVID-19 vaccine.

The rearrangement joins TRBV5-1 to TRBJ2-5, with 7 positions matching TRBD1. This CDR3 spans 13 amino acids. CDR1 and CDR2 (germline): SGHRS, YFSETQ. Trimming cost V 4 bases and J 5 bases; bases outside gene matches: 5. This chain's CDR3 is CASSGADRETQYF. As DNA, the CDR3 is TGCGCCAGCAGCGGCGCGGACAGGGAGACCCAGTACTTC. The whole variable domain, remainder taken from reference TRBV5-1 and TRBJ2-5, is KAGVTQTPRYLIKTRGQQVTLSCSPISGHRSVSWYQQTPGQGLQFLFEYFSETQRNKGNFPGRFSGRQFSNSRSEMNVSTLELGDSALYLCASSGADRETQYFGPGTRLLVL.

The chain carries TRBV4-3 and TRBJ2-1; D unclear. CDR1 LGHNA and CDR2 YSLEER come from the germline V gene. The CDR3 has 13 residues. V gave up 2 bases and J gave up 6 bases, with 8 bases separating them. The CDR3 bases are TGCGCCAGCAGCCAAATGCTAGTCAATGAGCAGTTCTTC. Protein product: CASSQMLVNEQFF.

The CDR3 bases are TGTGCCAGCAGCGACAGGCCCCAAGAGACCCAGTACTTC. Its protein is CASSDRPQETQYF. V is TRBV27 and J is TRBJ2-5, with D perhaps TRBD1 (6 bases). The CDR3 consists of 13 residues. Trimming stripped 6 bases from V and 1 base from J, with 9 bases between. Germline V gives CDR1 MNHEY, CDR2 SMNVEV (reference sequence).

This clone was recorded once. The gene calls are TRBV6-5 and TRBJ1-1; 7 bases fit TRBD1. This CDR3 comprises 15 residues. With V trimmed by 4 bases and J by 1 base, 6 bases remained unmatched. Germline-derived CDR1 and CDR2 are MNHEY and SVGAGI. The CDR3 loop is CASSWPNRGNTEAFF. DNA of the CDR3: TGTGCCAGCAGTTGGCCAAACAGGGGGAACACTGAAGCTTTCTTT.

About this clone itself: In the same sample, other DNA sequences code for this CDR3. The chain carries TRBV10-3 and TRBJ1-5; 7 bases map to TRBD1. The V segment lost 0 bases and the J segment 4 bases; nucleotides outside the gene matches: 3. The CDR3 extends over 15 amino acids. Germline CDR1 is ENHRY and CDR2 is SYGVKD. The CDR3 nucleotides are TGTGCCATCAGTGAGTCAGGGGGCTTTAATCAGCCCCAGCATTTT. This gives the protein CAISESGGFNQPQHF.

The chain recombines TRBV5-1 with TRBJ2-4; possibly TRBD2 for D (5 bases). V was trimmed by 3 bases and J by 1 base, leaving 14 bases between them. Germline lookup yields CDR1 SGHRS and CDR2 YFSETQ. The CDR3 is 16 residues long. DNA for the CDR3: TGCGCCAGCAGCTACGGGGATAACTTGGCCAAAAACATTCAGTACTTC. The encoded protein is CASSYGDNLAKNIQYF. Supplemented by reference TRBV5-1 and TRBJ2-4, the full variable domain reads KAGVTQTPRYLIKTRGQQVTLSCSPISGHRSVSWYQQTPGQGLQFLFEYFSETQRNKGNFPGRFSGRQFSNSRSEMNVSTLELGDSALYLCASSYGDNLAKNIQYFGAGTRLSVL.

The chain links TRBV5-1 to TRBJ2-6; D call uncertain. The germline V and J ends were trimmed by 0 bases and 0 bases, with 13 bases remaining between them. Germline CDR1 and CDR2: SGHRS and YFSETQ. The CDR3 is 18 residues long. In DNA, the CDR3 is TGCGCCAGCAGCTTGGATCCAGGTCCTGCCTCTGGGGCCAACGTCCTGACTTTC. Amino acids: CASSLDPGPASGANVLTF. Based on the CDR3 plus reference TRBV5-1 and TRBJ2-6, the full variable domain is KAGVTQTPRYLIKTRGQQVTLSCSPISGHRSVSWYQQTPGQGLQFLFEYFSETQRNKGNFPGRFSGRQFSNSRSEMNVSTLELGDSALYLCASSLDPGPASGANVLTFGAGSRLTVL.

The chain has TRBV6-4 and TRBJ2-5; 7 positions match TRBD1. From germline, CDR1 is MRHNA and CDR2 SNTAGT. This CDR3 has 14 residues. J was trimmed by 4 bases and V by 0 bases; bases with no gene match: 2. The CDR3 protein is CASSDSRGRETQYF. For the CDR3, the DNA is TGTGCCAGCAGTGACTCGAGGGGGCGAGAGACCCAGTACTTC.

The J gene is TRBJ1-5, the V gene TRBV30; unclear D gene. The CDR3 sequence is 12 residues long. V lost 5 bases and J 10 bases, leaving 15 bases between the germline ends. Germline lookup yields CDR1 GTSNPN and CDR2 SVGIG (reference sequence). CDR3 in amino acids: CAWGGGERPQHF. As DNA, the CDR3 is TGTGCCTGGGGAGGAGGAGAAAGACCCCAGCATTTT.

The rearrangement joins TRBV7-6 to TRBJ2-2; 10 nucleotides align to TRBD2. V dropped 0 bases and J dropped 4; count of bases not matched to a gene: 5. The length of the CDR3 is 17 residues. From germline, CDR1 is SGHVS and CDR2 FNYEAQ. DNA for the CDR3: TGTGCCAGCAGCTTAGCCCCACTAGCGGGGCGCACCGGGGAGCTGTTTTTT. It encodes CASSLAPLAGRTGELFF.

This chain links TRBV10-3 with TRBJ2-7, with 7 nucleotides matching TRBD1. The CDR3 contains 15 residues. Trimming cost V 6 bases and J 3 bases; bases outside gene matches: 11. The germline gives CDR1 ENHRY, CDR2 SYGVKD. The CDR3 spells CAISPGQRLLYEQYF. For the CDR3, the DNA is TGTGCCATCAGCCCGGGACAGCGACTCCTCTACGAGCAGTACTTC.

The rearrangement links TRBV3-1 (or the pseudogene TRBV3-2) to TRBJ2-7; D might be TRBD1 (6 bases). V lost 5 bases and J lost 4, with 15 bases in between. This CDR3 is built from 14 residues. Germline V gives CDR1 LGHDT, CDR2 YNNKEL (reference sequence). This CDR3 reads CASSTRTADYEQYF. The CDR3 DNA is TGTGCCAGCAGCACCCGGACAGCAGATTACGAGCAGTACTTC.

This chain joins TRBV6-9 and TRBJ2-7; 10 bases are a match to TRBD2. Germline V gene lookup returns CDR1 MNHGY and CDR2 SVAAGI. The CDR3 length is 19 residues. Trimming cost V 6 bases and J 2 bases; bases outside gene matches: 19. The CDR3 bases are TGTGCCAGCAGCCAACTCCTCCAGATAGCGGGGGGCCATCCCTACGAGCAGTACTTC. This codes for CASSQLLQIAGGHPYEQYF.

The CDR3 reads CSASGRTISYEQYF. The CDR3 DNA follows: TGCAGTGCTAGTGGTCGGACCATCTCCTACGAGCAGTACTTC. The chain combines TRBV20-1 with TRBJ2-7, with D uncertain. V was trimmed by 3 bases and J by 0 bases, leaving 12 bases between them. The CDR3 is made up of 14 amino acids. Germline V CDR1 and CDR2: DFQATT, SNEGSKA (reference sequence).

CDR3 protein: CASSAFTDTQYF. CDR3 bases: TGTGCCAGCAGCGCCTTCACAGATACGCAGTATTTT. This chain joins TRBV9 and TRBJ2-3; D is ambiguous. Germline V gene data show CDR1 as SGDLS and CDR2 as YYNGEE. CDR3 size: 12 residues. Trimming removed 3 bases from V and 2 bases from J, with 4 bases in between.

The chain employs TRBV5-1 and TRBJ1-2; D is possibly TRBD1 (5 bases). The CDR3 covers 16 residues. Germline CDR1 reads SGHRS; CDR2 reads YFSETQ. Trimming pared 0 bases from V and 0 bases from J, leaving 12 bases between. CDR3 in amino acids: CASSLGGRSTNYGYTF. The DNA for the CDR3 is TGCGCCAGCAGCTTGGGGGGCCGGAGCACTAACTATGGCTACACCTTC.

The rearrangement joins TRBV2 to TRBJ1-5; D might be TRBD1 (5 bases). Between the trimmed V and J ends, which lost 3 bases and 7 bases, there was a span of 13 bases. CDR3 length: 14 amino acids. Germline values: CDR1 SNHLY, CDR2 FYNNEI. DNA of the CDR3: TGTGCCAGCAGTGATTGGTCAGGGAGGCAGCCCCAGCATTTT. Translating it yields CASSDWSGRQPQHF.

The chain combines TRBV18 with TRBJ2-1, with TRBD2 identical over 12 bases. The CDR3 length is 16 residues. The germline CDR1 and CDR2 sequences are KGHSH and LQKENI. The junction had 2 bases not matched to a gene; V was cut back by 3 bases and J by 2 bases. The CDR3 DNA reads as TGTGCCAGCTCACCTCCTAGCGGGGGGGCCTACAATGAGCAGTTCTTC. Amino acid sequence: CASSPPSGGAYNEQFF.

The CDR3 reads CASSWRGPETQYF. CDR3 nucleotides: TGTGCCAGCAGTTGGCGGGGCCCAGAGACCCAGTACTTC. The V and J genes are TRBV6-5 and TRBJ2-5; D is possibly TRBD2 (6 bases). V lost 4 bases and J 4 bases, leaving 10 bases between the germline ends. The CDR3 runs 13 residues. Germline V gene data show CDR1 as MNHEY and CDR2 as SVGAGI.

The V and J genes are TRBV9 and TRBJ2-7; D is perhaps TRBD2 (6 bases). Germline CDR1 SGDLS, CDR2 YYNGEE. The V end lost 4 bases, the J end lost 2 bases, and 16 bases lay between the germline ends. CDR3 length equals 15 residues. CDR3 nucleotides: TGTGCCAGCAGCCCCGACGGAGGGATTGCCTACGAGCAGTACTTC. Amino acids: CASSPDGGIAYEQYF.